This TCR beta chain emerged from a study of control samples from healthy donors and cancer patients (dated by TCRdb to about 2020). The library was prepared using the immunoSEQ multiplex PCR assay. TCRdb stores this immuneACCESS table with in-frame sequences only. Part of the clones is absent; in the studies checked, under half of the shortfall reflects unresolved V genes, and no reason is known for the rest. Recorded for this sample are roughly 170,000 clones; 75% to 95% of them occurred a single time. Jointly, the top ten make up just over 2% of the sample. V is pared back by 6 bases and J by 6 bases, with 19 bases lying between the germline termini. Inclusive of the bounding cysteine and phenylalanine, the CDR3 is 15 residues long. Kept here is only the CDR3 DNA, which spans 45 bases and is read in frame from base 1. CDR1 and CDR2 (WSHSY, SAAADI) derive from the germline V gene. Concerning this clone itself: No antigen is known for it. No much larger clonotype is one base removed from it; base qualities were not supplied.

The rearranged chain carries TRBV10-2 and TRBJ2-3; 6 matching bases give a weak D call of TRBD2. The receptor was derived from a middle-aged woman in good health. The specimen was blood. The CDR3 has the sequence CASRPSGGAGDTQYF. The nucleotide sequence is TGCGCCAGCAGACCGTCGGGCGGGGCAGGGGATACGCAGTATTTT.